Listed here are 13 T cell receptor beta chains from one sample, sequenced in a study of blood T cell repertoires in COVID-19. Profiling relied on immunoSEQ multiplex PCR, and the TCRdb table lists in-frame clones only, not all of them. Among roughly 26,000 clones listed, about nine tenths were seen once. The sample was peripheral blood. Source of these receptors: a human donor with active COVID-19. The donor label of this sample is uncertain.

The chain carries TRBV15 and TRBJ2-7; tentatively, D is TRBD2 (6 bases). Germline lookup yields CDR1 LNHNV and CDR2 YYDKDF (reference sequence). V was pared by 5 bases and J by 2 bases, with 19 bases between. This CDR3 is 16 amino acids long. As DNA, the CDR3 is TGTGCCACCAGCTTGGGACGGGAGATGAACCCCTACGAGCAGTACTTC. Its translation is CATSLGREMNPYEQYF.

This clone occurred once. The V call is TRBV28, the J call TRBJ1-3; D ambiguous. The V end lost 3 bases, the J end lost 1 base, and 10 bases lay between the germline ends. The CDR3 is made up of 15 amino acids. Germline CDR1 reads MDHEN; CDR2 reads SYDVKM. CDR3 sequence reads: CASSFKAWSGNTIYF. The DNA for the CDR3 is TGTGCCAGCAGTTTTAAAGCGTGGTCTGGAAACACCATATATTTT.

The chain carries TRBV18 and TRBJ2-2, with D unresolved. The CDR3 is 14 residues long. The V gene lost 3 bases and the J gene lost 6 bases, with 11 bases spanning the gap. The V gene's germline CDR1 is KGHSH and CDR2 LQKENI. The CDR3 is CASSPIMLAGELFF. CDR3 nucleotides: TGTGCCAGCTCACCGATTATGCTAGCCGGGGAGCTGTTTTTT.

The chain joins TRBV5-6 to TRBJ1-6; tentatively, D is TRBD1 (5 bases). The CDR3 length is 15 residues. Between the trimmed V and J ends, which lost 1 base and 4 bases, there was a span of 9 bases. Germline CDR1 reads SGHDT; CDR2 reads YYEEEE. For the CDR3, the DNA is TGTGCCAGCAGCTTGCTGGGACTATATAATTCACCCCTCCACTTT. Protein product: CASSLLGLYNSPLHF.

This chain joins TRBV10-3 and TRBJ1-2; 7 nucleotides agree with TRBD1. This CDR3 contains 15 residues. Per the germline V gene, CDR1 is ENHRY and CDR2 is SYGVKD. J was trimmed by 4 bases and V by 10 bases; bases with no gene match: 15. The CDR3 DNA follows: TGTGCCACCGCTATTACCCGGACAGGTGCCTATGGCTACACCTTC. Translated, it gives CATAITRTGAYGYTF.

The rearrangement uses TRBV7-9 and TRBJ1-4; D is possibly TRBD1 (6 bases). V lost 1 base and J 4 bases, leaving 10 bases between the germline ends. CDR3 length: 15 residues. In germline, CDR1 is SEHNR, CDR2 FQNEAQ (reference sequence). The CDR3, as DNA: TGTGCCAGCAGCTTAGGACAGGCCTTTAATGAAAAACTGTTTTTT. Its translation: CASSLGQAFNEKLFF.

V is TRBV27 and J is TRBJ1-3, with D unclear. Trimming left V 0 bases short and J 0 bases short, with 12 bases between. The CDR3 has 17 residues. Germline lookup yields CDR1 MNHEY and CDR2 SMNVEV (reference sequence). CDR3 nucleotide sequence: TGTGCCAGCAGTTTATCATGGCGGGGTTCCTCTGGAAACACCATATATTTT. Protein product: CASSLSWRGSSGNTIYF.

DNA of the CDR3: TGCGCCAGCAGCCAAACGTGGGGCCTCACTTATGGCTACACCTTC. Translating gives CASSQTWGLTYGYTF. The V and J genes are TRBV5-1 and TRBJ1-2; D possibly corresponds to TRBD1 (5 bases). The germline CDR1 and CDR2 sequences are SGHRS and YFSETQ. Trimming took 4 bases from V and 5 from J, leaving 18 bases between them. The CDR3 runs to 15 residues.

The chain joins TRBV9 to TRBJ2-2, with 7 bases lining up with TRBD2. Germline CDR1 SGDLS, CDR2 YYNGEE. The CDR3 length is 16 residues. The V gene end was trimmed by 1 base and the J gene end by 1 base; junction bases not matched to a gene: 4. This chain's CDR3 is CASSVKLAQNTGELFF. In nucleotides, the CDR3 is TGTGCCAGCAGCGTAAAACTAGCGCAGAACACCGGGGAGCTGTTTTTT.

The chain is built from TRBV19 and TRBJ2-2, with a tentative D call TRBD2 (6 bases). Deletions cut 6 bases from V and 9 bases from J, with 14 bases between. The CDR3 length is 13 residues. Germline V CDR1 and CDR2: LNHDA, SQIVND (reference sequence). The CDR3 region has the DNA TGTGCCAGTAGGACACCGGGGGACCGGGAGCTGTTTTTT. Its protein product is CASRTPGDRELFF.

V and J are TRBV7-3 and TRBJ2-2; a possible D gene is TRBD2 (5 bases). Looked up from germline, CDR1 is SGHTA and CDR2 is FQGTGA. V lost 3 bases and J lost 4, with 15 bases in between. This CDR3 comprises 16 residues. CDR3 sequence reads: CASSLTGGPTTGELFF. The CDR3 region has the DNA TGTGCCAGCAGCTTGACGGGCGGGCCCACCACCGGGGAGCTGTTTTTT.

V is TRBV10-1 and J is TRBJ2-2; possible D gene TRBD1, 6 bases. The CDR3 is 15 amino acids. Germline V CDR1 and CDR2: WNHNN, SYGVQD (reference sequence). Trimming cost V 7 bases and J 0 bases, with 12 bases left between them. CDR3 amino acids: CASNPGTPNTGELFF. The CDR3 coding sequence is TGCGCCAGCAATCCGGGGACACCGAACACCGGGGAGCTGTTTTTT.

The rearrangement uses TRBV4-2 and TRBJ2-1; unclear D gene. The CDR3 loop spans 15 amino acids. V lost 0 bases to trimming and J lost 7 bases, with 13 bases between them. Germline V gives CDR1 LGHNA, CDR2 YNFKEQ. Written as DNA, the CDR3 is TGTGCCAGCAGCCAAGAAAAGTCGGGTGCGAATGAGCAGTTCTTC. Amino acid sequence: CASSQEKSGANEQFF.